A single sample gave rise to the 9 T cell receptor beta chains below, sequenced in a study of blood T cell repertoires in COVID-19. Data came from immunoSEQ multiplex PCR; TCRdb stores just in-frame clones and leaves some out. The sample yields over 200,000 clones, 84% seen once. Sequencing input: PBMCs or T cells enriched from blood (not recorded which). These receptors were collected from a man aged 55 to 70 who had recovered from COVID-19.

J is TRBJ1-2 and V is TRBV30; 11 bases map to TRBD1. V shed 3 bases and J 5 bases; nucleotides not matched to a gene: 14. This CDR3 is 17 amino acids long. In germline, CDR1 is GTSNPN, CDR2 SVGIG (reference sequence). The CDR3 protein is CAWSAARTGGIGYGYTF. CDR3 nucleotides: TGTGCCTGGAGCGCTGCAAGGACAGGGGGCATCGGGTATGGCTACACCTTC.

This chain uses TRBV11-2 with TRBJ2-3, with 7 bases fitting TRBD1. The CDR3 runs 16 residues. Germline V gene lookup returns CDR1 SGHAT and CDR2 FQNNGV. J gave up 6 bases and V 3 bases, and 12 bases lay outside the gene matches. The CDR3 sequence is CASSLRRSSQGDTQYF. The CDR3 DNA reads TGTGCCAGCAGCTTGAGGCGGAGCTCACAGGGGGATACGCAGTATTTT.

The chain recombines TRBV19 with TRBJ1-5; D may be TRBD1 (5 bases). The germline V and J ends were trimmed by 4 bases and 5 bases, with 9 bases remaining between them. The CDR3 totals 13 residues. Germline-derived CDR1 and CDR2 are LNHDA and SQIVND (reference sequence). The chain's CDR3 is CASSRIGDQPQHF. The DNA of the CDR3 is TGTGCCAGTAGTAGGATAGGGGATCAGCCCCAGCATTTT.

The V and J genes are TRBV7-2 and TRBJ2-5; 11 positions agree with TRBD1. There are 15 residues in the CDR3. V lost 5 bases and J lost 5; bases outside the gene matches: 7. Germline CDR1 is SGHTA and CDR2 is FQGNSA. DNA for the CDR3: TGTGCCAGCAGCCCGTGGACAGGGGGCATCGAGACCCAGTACTTC. It specifies CASSPWTGGIETQYF.

The J gene is TRBJ2-5, the V gene TRBV13, with TRBD2 identical over 11 bases. V trimming: 3 bases; J trimming: 2 bases; junction bases outside the gene matches: 11. The CDR3 sequence is 18 residues long. CDR1 PRHDT and CDR2 FYEKMQ come from the germline V gene (reference sequence). The CDR3 DNA reads as TGTGCCAGCAGCTTTGTCACTAGCGGGGGCCTTATACAAGAGACCCAGTACTTC. Translated, it gives CASSFVTSGGLIQETQYF.

This sequence joins TRBV24-1 and TRBJ1-4; 10 bases align to TRBD1. The CDR3 has 17 residues. V trimming: 4 bases; J trimming: 6 bases; junction bases outside the gene matches: 10. Germline CDR1 reads KGHDR; CDR2 reads SFDVKD. CDR3: CATSDLPTGGAHEKLFF. The CDR3 region has the DNA TGTGCCACCAGTGACCTCCCGACAGGGGGCGCGCATGAAAAACTGTTTTTT.

The chain combines TRBV4-3 with TRBJ2-5; D is undetermined. The germline V gene has CDR1 LGHNA and CDR2 YSLEER. V gave up 3 bases and J gave up 3 bases, with 8 bases separating them. CDR3 size: 13 residues. The CDR3 nucleotides read TGCGCCAGCAGCCAGACACCAAAAGAGACCCAGTACTTC. Amino acids: CASSQTPKETQYF.

This chain uses TRBV23-1 with TRBJ1-5; D is unresolved. TRBV23-1 is an open reading frame whose function is uncertain. Trimming removed 5 bases at V and 3 bases at J, with 14 bases between. This CDR3 region has 15 residues. CDR3 sequence: CASSAGRTFNQPQHF. The CDR3 bases are TGCGCCAGCAGTGCCGGGAGGACCTTCAATCAGCCCCAGCATTTT.

The rearrangement links TRBV2 to TRBJ2-2; D gene uncertain. V dropped 7 bases and J dropped 0 bases, with 9 bases sitting between them. Germline values: CDR1 SNHLY, CDR2 FYNNEI. The CDR3 is 14 amino acids. The CDR3 nucleotides read TGTGCCAGCACCCAGACAACGAACACCGGGGAGCTGTTTTTT. This codes for CASTQTTNTGELFF.